This entry describes one T cell receptor (beta chain). Its target is unknown. Trimming took 6 bases from V and 6 from J, leaving 15 bases between them. CDR3 length: 14 residues. From germline, CDR1 is SGHTA and CDR2 FQGNSA. As to treatment: roughly 18 received Ad26.COV2.S at low or high dose, single or two shots; 5 received placebo; per-sample allocation not given. Each sample was drawn 63 days after the first injection (of vaccine or placebo). Boston hosted the donor, who was an adult aged 18-55 years. The vaccine delivered Wuhan-strain SARS-CoV-2 spike through an Ad26 vector. These data come from a study of Ad26.COV2.S vaccination and SARS-CoV-2 variants. Study-wide context: Dosing was one shot or two shots 56 days apart.

This table comes from immunoSEQ multiplex PCR, and its TCRdb copy is limited to in-frame clones, with some not included. The data contain hundreds of thousands of clones, around 92% of them singletons. Overall study findings and caveats: Non-spike TCR breadth showed similarity between vaccine and placebo recipients.

Sequences were derived from peripheral blood, sampled in a trial of Ad26.COV2.S vaccine versus placebo. This chain links TRBV7-2 with TRBJ2-1; possible D gene TRBD2, 6 bases. The sequence was obtained from a person aged 18-60 years who received the Ad26.COV2.S COVID-19 vaccine or a placebo. The CDR3, as DNA: TGTGCCAGCAGGCCCCAGGGAGGCGGCAATGAGCAGTTCTTC. This sequence encodes CASRPQGGGNEQFF. The full variable domain, in which reference TRBV7-2 and TRBJ2-1 provide the parts outside the CDR3, is GAGVSQSPSNKVTEKGKDVELRCDPISGHTALYWYRQSLGQGLEFLIYFQGNSAPDKSGLPSDRFSAERTGGSVSTLTIQRTQQEDSAVYLCASRPQGGGNEQFFGPGTRLTVL.